The 10 T cell receptor beta chains presented below share a single source sample, sequenced in a study of T cells in Graves' hyperthyroidism and ophthalmopathy. The TCR beta CDR3 regions underwent amplification using RNA transcripts as the source. The study used the HTBI primer set for a first-round RT-PCR of the TCR CDR3. One entry per CDR3 protein results from TCRdb running MiXCR on the multiplex PCR reads. The table includes approximately 600,000 distinct CDR3 sequences, less than 25% detected once. The specimen sequenced was blood. These receptors were taken from a man younger than 40 with Graves' ophthalmopathy.

This clonotype was observed a handful of times. The rearrangement links TRBV14 to TRBJ2-7, with D tentatively TRBD1 (5 bases). The germline V gene has CDR1 SGHDN and CDR2 FVKESK. The germline V and J ends were trimmed by 0 bases and 6 bases, with 15 bases remaining between them. The CDR3 contains 15 residues. The CDR3: CASSQDFLGRSEQYF. The CDR3 bases are TGTGCCAGCAGCCAAGACTTTTTGGGGCGGAGCGAGCAGTACTTC. The full variable domain, with the rest looked up from reference TRBV14 and TRBJ2-7, is EAGVTQFPSHSVIEKGQTVTLRCDPISGHDNLYWYRRVMGKEIKFLLHFVKESKQDESGMPNNRFLAERTGGTYSTLKVQPAELEDSGVYFCASSQDFLGRSEQYFGPGTRLTVT.

This clonotype showed up many times. The V gene is TRBV28, the J gene TRBJ1-1; no clear D. CDR1 is MDHEN and CDR2 is SYDVKM in the germline V gene. CDR3 length: 12 amino acids. Trimming took 2 bases from V and 1 from J, leaving 2 bases between them. In DNA, the CDR3 is TGTGCCAGCAGTTTAAAGAACACTGAAGCTTTCTTT. Its translation is CASSLKNTEAFF.

This CDR3 reads CASSQGLMGGPNEKLFF. The CDR3 DNA follows: TGCGCCAGCAGCCAGGGGCTGATGGGGGGACCTAATGAAAAACTGTTTTTT. The J gene is TRBJ1-4, the V gene TRBV4-1; TRBD1 is a possible D gene (5 bases). CDR3 size: 17 residues. V gave up 3 bases and J gave up 3 bases, with 17 bases separating them. Germline V gives CDR1 MGHRA, CDR2 YSYEKL.

Of note for this clonotype: A read error is possible here, since a much larger clone lies one base away. V is TRBV20-1 and J is TRBJ2-5; possible D gene TRBD2, 5 bases. Germline V gene sequence: CDR1 DFQATT, CDR2 SNEGSKA (reference sequence). V shed 4 bases and J shed 7 bases, with 13 bases lying between them. There are 12 residues in the CDR3. The CDR3 nucleotides read TGCAGTGCTACCCGACAAGGAGGGACCCAGTACTTC. Its translation: CSATRQGGTQYF.

This chain links TRBV30 with TRBJ2-1, with 9 positions matching TRBD2. V shed 2 bases, J shed 1 base, and the junction held 15 bases outside the gene matches. The length of the CDR3 is 19 residues. From germline, CDR1 is GTSNPN and CDR2 SVGIG (reference sequence). The CDR3 sequence is CAWSKSGLAADISYNEQFF. Written as DNA, the CDR3 is TGTGCCTGGAGTAAGTCGGGACTAGCAGCTGATATTTCCTACAATGAGCAGTTCTTC.

The CDR3 sequence is CASSLNSGRIQETQYF. The CDR3 DNA reads TGTGCCAGCAGTTTAAATAGCGGGAGAATACAAGAGACCCAGTACTTC. The chain joins TRBV12-3 or TRBV12-4 to TRBJ2-5, with TRBD2 matching over 9 bases. V lost 2 bases to trimming and J lost 2 bases; unmatched junction nucleotides: 6. This CDR3 spans 16 amino acids.

This clonotype was counted many times. The chain employs TRBV28 and TRBJ1-5; D perhaps matches TRBD1 (5 bases). The germline gives CDR1 MDHEN, CDR2 SYDVKM. V lost 9 bases and J 3 bases, leaving 12 bases between the germline ends. The CDR3 length is 13 residues. CDR3: CASGGGVNQPQHF. DNA of the CDR3: TGTGCCAGTGGTGGAGGGGTCAATCAGCCCCAGCATTTT.

This clonotype turned up a few times. CDR3 DNA: TGTGCCAGCAGTGAAGTAATGAGGGGGGAGCAGTTCTTC. Translated, it gives CASSEVMRGEQFF. The V call is TRBV6-1, the J call TRBJ2-1, with D possibly TRBD1 on 6 matching bases. Per germline, CDR1 MNHNS and CDR2 SASEGT. CDR3 length: 13 amino acids. Trimming took 1 base from V and 10 from J, leaving 11 bases between them.

This clonotype was seen many times. The gene calls are TRBV7-6 and TRBJ2-1; the D gene is possibly TRBD2 (6 bases). Per the germline V gene, CDR1 is SGHVS and CDR2 is FNYEAQ. V lost 3 bases and J lost 4, with 16 bases in between. This CDR3 has 16 amino acids. For the CDR3, the DNA is TGTGCCAGCAGCTTCGGACTGACGGGGGTTTACAATGAGCAGTTCTTC. Translating gives CASSFGLTGVYNEQFF.

V is TRBV4-3 and J is TRBJ1-2; D perhaps matches TRBD1 (6 bases). With 0 bases removed from V and 4 bases from J, the gap between germline ends came to 15 bases. CDR3 size: 16 residues. Per germline, CDR1 LGHNA and CDR2 YSLEER. The CDR3 sequence: CASSQDRGPALYGYTF. DNA of the CDR3: TGCGCCAGCAGCCAAGACCGGGGGCCAGCTCTCTATGGCTACACCTTC.